Below are 27 T cell receptor beta chains sequenced from a single sample in a study of blood T cell repertoires in COVID-19. Produced via immunoSEQ multiplex PCR; TCRdb's table is partial and in-frame only. The sample carries around 300,000 clones, approximately 86% recorded once. The sample comprised peripheral blood. The receptors were sampled from a woman aged 70-85 years with COVID-19, enrolled during active disease.

This clone was recorded a few times. This sequence joins TRBV6-6 and TRBJ2-3; D uncertain. The germline CDR1 and CDR2 sequences are MNHNY and SVGAGI (reference sequence). CDR3 length: 12 residues. Trimming took off 3 bases at V and 3 bases at J, with 4 bases between the two ends. This CDR3 is CASSYITDTQYF. In nucleotides, the CDR3 is TGTGCCAGCAGTTATATTACAGATACGCAGTATTTT.

The chain couples TRBV5-1 to TRBJ2-1; D is possibly TRBD1 (6 bases). CDR3 size: 14 residues. Germline CDR1 reads SGHRS; CDR2 reads YFSETQ. Trimming took off 4 bases at V and 5 bases at J, with 13 bases between the two ends. Here the CDR3 reads CASSTQPGDNEQFF. The CDR3 DNA is TGCGCCAGCAGCACCCAGCCAGGGGACAATGAGCAGTTCTTC.

The gene calls are TRBV5-1 and TRBJ1-1; 7 positions match TRBD1. V was pared by 0 bases and J by 5 bases, with 4 bases of the junction left unmatched. The germline CDR1 and CDR2 sequences are SGHRS and YFSETQ. The CDR3 consists of 14 residues. The CDR3 region is CASSLGQGWTEAFF. The CDR3 coding sequence is TGCGCCAGCAGCTTGGGACAGGGTTGGACTGAAGCTTTCTTT.

V gene TRBV27 combines with J gene TRBJ2-7; D is possibly TRBD2 (6 bases). Germline values: CDR1 MNHEY, CDR2 SMNVEV (reference sequence). Trimming pared 2 bases from V and 1 base from J, leaving 12 bases between. This CDR3 has 15 residues. The CDR3 protein is CASSLVRERSYEQYF. The CDR3 DNA follows: TGTGCCAGCAGTTTAGTTCGGGAGAGGTCCTACGAGCAGTACTTC.

This clone is a singleton in its sample. The DNA for the CDR3 is TGTGCCAGCAGCAGACAGGGGGCCGGTTATGGCTACACCTTC. Translated: CASSRQGAGYGYTF. This sequence joins TRBV6-5 and TRBJ1-2, with 10 bases identical to TRBD1. The CDR3 contains 14 residues. Germline V gives CDR1 MNHEY, CDR2 SVGAGI. V shed 6 bases and J 5 bases; nucleotides not matched to a gene: 6.

This chain links TRBV30 with TRBJ2-7, with D perhaps matching TRBD1 (6 bases). The CDR3 sequence is 13 residues long. The germline gives CDR1 GTSNPN, CDR2 SVGIG (reference sequence). Trimming took off 2 bases at V and 2 bases at J, with 10 bases between the two ends. The CDR3 coding sequence is TGTGCCTGGAGTTTTGGGGGCCCCTACGAGCAGTACTTC. It codes for CAWSFGGPYEQYF.

The rearrangement joins TRBV5-6 to TRBJ1-2, with TRBD1 matching over 9 bases. The CDR3 has 14 residues. Germline CDR1 reads SGHDT; CDR2 reads YYEEEE. Losses at the gene ends were 0 bases for V and 3 bases for J; bases not matched to a gene: 0. The CDR3 sequence is CASSLGTGDYGYTF. CDR3 DNA sequence: TGTGCCAGCAGCTTGGGGACAGGGGACTATGGCTACACCTTC.

V and J are TRBV27 and TRBJ2-2, with a weak D call TRBD1 (6 bases). Between the trimmed V and J ends, which lost 2 bases and 4 bases, there was a span of 17 bases. CDR3 length: 17 amino acids. Germline V gives CDR1 MNHEY, CDR2 SMNVEV (reference sequence). The CDR3 loop reads CASSLRTGIVGTGELFF. The CDR3 DNA is TGTGCCAGCAGTTTACGAACAGGGATTGTGGGCACCGGGGAGCTGTTTTTT.

The chain joins TRBV6-2 or TRBV6-3 to TRBJ1-1; weak D call: TRBD1 (5 bases). The CDR3 consists of 17 residues. Germline V gene data show CDR1 as MNHEY and CDR2 as SVGEGT. Trimming removed 2 bases at V and 5 bases at J, with 21 bases between. CDR3 sequence: CASSYGRTYAMGTEAFF. The DNA of the CDR3 is TGTGCCAGCAGTTACGGCCGGACATACGCGATGGGGACTGAAGCTTTCTTT.

The V gene is TRBV30, the J gene TRBJ2-2; 8 bases fit TRBD1. CDR1 and CDR2 (germline): GTSNPN, SVGIG (reference sequence). The J segment lost 2 bases and the V segment lost 0 bases, leaving 5 bases of the junction unmatched. The CDR3 sequence is 16 residues long. The DNA for the CDR3 is TGTGCCTGGAGTGTACTTGGACAGGGAAACACCGGGGAGCTGTTTTTT. It codes for CAWSVLGQGNTGELFF.

This clone was observed a handful of times. The V and J genes are TRBV27 and TRBJ2-2; D not certain. V was clipped by 5 bases and J by 2 bases, with 15 bases between them. Germline V gives CDR1 MNHEY, CDR2 SMNVEV (reference sequence). CDR3 size: 16 residues. The CDR3: CASSHRSTLNTGELFF. Here the CDR3 DNA reads TGTGCCAGCAGTCATAGATCGACTTTAAACACCGGGGAGCTGTTTTTT.

This chain connects TRBV29-1 to TRBJ1-2, with 8 bases fitting TRBD1. The CDR3 is 16 amino acids. Germline V CDR1 and CDR2: SQVTM, ANQGSEA. Losses at the gene ends were 0 bases for V and 6 bases for J; bases not matched to a gene: 12. The CDR3 protein is CSVEDAAGGVGNGYTF. The CDR3, as DNA: TGCAGCGTTGAAGATGCGGCAGGGGGCGTAGGGAATGGCTACACCTTC.

The chain recombines TRBV3-1 (or the pseudogene TRBV3-2) with TRBJ1-3; D is ambiguous. The CDR3 spans 14 residues. Deletions cut 1 base from V and 1 base from J, with 5 bases between. The germline CDR1 and CDR2 sequences are LGHDT and YNNKEL (reference sequence). CDR3 DNA: TGTGCCAGCAGCCAAGGGAGGTCTGGAAACACCATATATTTT. Its protein product is CASSQGRSGNTIYF.

The rearrangement links TRBV5-4 to TRBJ1-2, with TRBD1 identical over 7 bases. The CDR3 sequence is 13 residues long. V was clipped by 3 bases and J by 2 bases; unmatched bases: 1. In germline, CDR1 is SGHNT, CDR2 YYREEE (reference sequence). CDR3 region: CASSSTGNYGYTF. As DNA, the CDR3 is TGTGCCAGCAGCTCGACAGGGAACTATGGCTACACCTTC.

The chain recombines TRBV24-1 with TRBJ1-5; possibly TRBD1 for D (5 bases). The V gene lost 4 bases and the J gene lost 6 bases, with 18 bases spanning the gap. The CDR3 totals 16 residues. Germline values: CDR1 KGHDR, CDR2 SFDVKD. CDR3 amino acids: CATSDPKAGGVQPQHF. In nucleotides, the CDR3 is TGTGCCACCAGTGACCCTAAGGCAGGAGGGGTTCAGCCCCAGCATTTT.

The chain recombines TRBV30 with TRBJ2-3; the D is unclear. The germline V and J ends were trimmed by 1 base and 6 bases, with 17 bases remaining between them. Germline-derived CDR1 and CDR2 are GTSNPN and SVGIG (reference sequence). This CDR3 is built from 15 residues. This CDR3 is CAWSGFDLGLDTQYF. The CDR3 DNA reads as TGTGCCTGGAGTGGTTTCGACTTGGGTTTGGATACGCAGTATTTT.

The chain uses TRBV30 and TRBJ1-2, with unresolved D. CDR1 and CDR2 (germline): GTSNPN, SVGIG (reference sequence). This CDR3 spans 12 amino acids. The V gene lost 2 bases and the J gene lost 7 bases, with 11 bases spanning the gap. The CDR3 protein is CAWSWGEGGYTF. CDR3 coding DNA: TGTGCCTGGAGTTGGGGTGAGGGTGGCTACACCTTC.

As DNA, the CDR3 is TGCGCCAGCAGCTTGGTCGGGACAGTCTACGAGCAGTACTTC. Translated, it gives CASSLVGTVYEQYF. V is TRBV5-1 and J is TRBJ2-7; 7 nucleotides align to TRBD1. With V trimmed by 0 bases and J by 3 bases, 3 bases remained unmatched. The CDR3 runs 14 residues. The germline gives CDR1 SGHRS, CDR2 YFSETQ.

This rearrangement joins TRBV18 to TRBJ2-3, with TRBD2 matching over 9 bases. CDR1 KGHSH and CDR2 LQKENI come from the germline V gene. V shed 8 bases and J 5 bases; nucleotides not matched to a gene: 8. The CDR3 runs to 14 residues. DNA of the CDR3: TGTGCCAGCGCCAGCGGGGGGCAAATAGATACGCAGTATTTT. It codes for CASASGGQIDTQYF.

The gene calls are TRBV4-3 and TRBJ1-1, with 8 bases lining up with TRBD1. The CDR3 contains 16 residues. The V gene's germline CDR1 is LGHNA and CDR2 YSLEER. The V gene end was trimmed by 1 base and the J gene end by 2 bases; junction bases not matched to a gene: 6. The CDR3 bases are TGCGCCAGCAGCCAAGGGGCGGACAGGGCCAACACTGAAGCTTTCTTT. It specifies CASSQGADRANTEAFF.

This chain connects TRBV7-9 to TRBJ1-1, with a tentative D call TRBD1 (5 bases). This CDR3 region has 10 residues. Per the germline V gene, CDR1 is SEHNR and CDR2 is FQNEAQ (reference sequence). Deletions cut 5 bases from V and 11 bases from J, with 9 bases between. CDR3: CASSRRDAFF. Here the CDR3 DNA reads TGTGCCAGCAGCAGGAGGGACGCTTTCTTT.

The V call is TRBV21-1, the J call TRBJ2-3; TRBD2 reflects the table's D call only, with no check against the DNA. TRBV21-1 is deemed a pseudogene. CDR3 length: 20 amino acids. The CDR3 is CASSKGGSGGGAFRTDTQYF. DNA for the CDR3: TGTGCCAGCAGCAAAGGAGGTTCAGGTGGGGGGGCTTTTCGCACAGATACGCAGTATTTT.

V gene TRBV2 combines with J gene TRBJ2-7; TRBD1 agrees at 9 bases. The CDR3 is 16 amino acids. V was clipped by 7 bases and J by 5 bases; unmatched bases: 15. CDR1 is SNHLY and CDR2 is FYNNEI in the germline V gene. DNA of the CDR3: TGTGCCAGCACTCTCCTAAGGGGACAGGGAGCGGACGAGCAGTACTTC. This codes for CASTLLRGQGADEQYF.

The V gene is TRBV3-1 (or the pseudogene TRBV3-2), the J gene TRBJ1-2, with 12 bases matching TRBD1. The V and J ends lost 4 bases and 1 base, in that order; junction bases with no gene match: 10. Germline V gives CDR1 LGHDT, CDR2 YNNKEL (reference sequence). The CDR3 length is 18 residues. CDR3 protein: CASSPIGTGGRDNYGYTF. Here the CDR3 DNA reads TGTGCCAGCAGCCCCATAGGGACAGGGGGCAGAGATAACTATGGCTACACCTTC.

This clone was seen only once. CDR3 nucleotides: TGTGCCAGCAGTGAATTCAGGCCCTATGGCTACACCTTC. This sequence encodes CASSEFRPYGYTF. The chain is built from TRBV6-1 and TRBJ1-2; D is unresolved. Per the germline V gene, CDR1 is MNHNS and CDR2 is SASEGT. CDR3 length equals 13 residues. V was cut by 2 bases and J by 4 bases, with 8 bases left in between.

This clone is a singleton in its sample. The chain links TRBV5-1 to TRBJ2-3; no clear D. The CDR3 is 11 amino acids. Germline V gene sequence: CDR1 SGHRS, CDR2 YFSETQ. The germline V and J ends were trimmed by 6 bases and 1 base, with 3 bases remaining between them. The CDR3, as DNA: TGCGCCAGCACCGGCACAGATACGCAGTATTTT. Protein sequence: CASTGTDTQYF.

This clone was observed a handful of times. The chain combines TRBV29-1 with TRBJ1-1; a weak D match, TRBD1 (5 bases). V was cut by 4 bases and J by 2 bases, with 11 bases left in between. Germline V CDR1 and CDR2: SQVTM, ANQGSEA. The CDR3 totals 13 residues. For the CDR3, the DNA is TGCAGCGTTGGGGCGACAGAAAACACTGAAGCTTTCTTT. The encoded protein is CSVGATENTEAFF. Together with reference TRBV29-1 and TRBJ1-1, the CDR3 gives the full variable domain: SAVISQKPSRDICQRGTSLTIQCQVDSQVTMMFWYRQQPGQSLTLIATANQGSEATYESGFVIDKFPISRPNLTFSTLTVSNMSPEDSSIYLCSVGATENTEAFFGQGTRLTVV.